This is a list of T cell receptor beta chains from one sample in a study of T cell repertoires in cytomegalovirus infection. Via MiXCR, TCRdb re-called the reads, giving one row per CDR3 protein. The sample records a few hundred thousand distinct CDR3 sequences, 35% to 50% being singletons. The antigens of these receptors remain unknown. This specimen was cultured PBMCs, taken from culture after CMV antigen stimulation. The receptors were gathered from a human donor in good health (CMV status not recorded). Some clones in this sample may be carry-over from other donors' samples. The CDR3 runs from the conserved cysteine through the conserved F or W. D genes are given only for firm matches. Size is stated for part of the rows, as once, few or many counts, or as a class when the clone is expanded.

v_gene	abundance	j_gene	d_gene	CDR3nt	CDR3aa
TRBV7-9	few	TRBJ2-7	.	TGTGCCAGCAGTCAATACTCGAGCTACGAGCAGTACTTC	CASSQYSSYEQYF
TRBV6-6	.	TRBJ1-4	TRBD1	TGTGCCAGCACAGGACAGGGAGATGATGAAAAACTGTTTTTT	CASTGQGDDEKLFF
TRBV7-9	.	TRBJ1-1	TRBD1	TGTGCCAGCAGCTCCCCCGGGACAGGGAACACTGAAGCTTTCTTT	CASSSPGTGNTEAFF
TRBV28	few	TRBJ2-5	TRBD2	TGTGCCAGCAGTTTGACTAGCGGGCCCGGCCAAGAGACCCAGTACTTC	CASSLTSGPGQETQYF
TRBV3-1	.	TRBJ2-1	.	TGTGCCAGCAGTCTCACCCTCATCAATGAGCAGTTCTTC	CASSLTLINEQFF
TRBV24-1	.	TRBJ2-1	.	TGTGCCACAAGTGGAACAGTCGTTGACGACGGGTCCTACAATGAGCAGTTCTTC	CATSGTVVDDGSYNEQFF
TRBV2	.	TRBJ2-1	.	TGTGCCGGTGGGCTAGCGCGGGCTTACGATGAGCAGTTCTTC	CAGGLARAYDEQFF
TRBV5-1	.	TRBJ2-1	.	TGCGCCAGCAGCTTGGAGGTGTTTGGTGACAATGAGCAGTTCTTC	CASSLEVFGDNEQFF
TRBV19	.	TRBJ1-1	TRBD1	TGTGCCAGTAGTAAGTACCCGTCGCCGGACAGGGATGTGTCCACTGAAGCTTTCTTT	CASSKYPSPDRDVSTEAFF
TRBV7-2	.	TRBJ2-3	TRBD1	TGTGCCAGCAGCTCCGACAGGGCGACGCAGTATTTT	CASSSDRATQYF